This T cell receptor (beta chain) was documented in a study of CD8 T cells in ankylosing spondylitis. This clonotype has only a few counts. The antigen is unknown. Per germline, CDR1 DFQATT and CDR2 SNEGSKA (reference sequence). The CDR3 runs 17 residues. V gave up 3 bases and J gave up 8 bases; unmatched junction bases: 18. Study outcomes and limitations: Enrichment of disease-linked clones was reportedly significant in matched ankylosing spondylitis synovial fluid. Seemingly distinctive of ankylosing spondylitis blood was a TCR beta motif formed by eight highly homologous variants.

TCRdb used MiXCR to reprocess the 5' RACE reads, holding one entry per CDR3 protein. Of approximately 260,000 distinct CDR3 sequences in the sample, over 15% were seen once. This clonotype originated in a male donor with ankylosing spondylitis or in good health (not recorded which). The specimen sequenced was blood, either unsorted or a sorted T cell fraction (not recorded which). The chain joins TRBV20-1 to TRBJ2-1, with TRBD1 matching over 8 bases. The CDR3 reads CSARDPGTGRGFHEQFF. The CDR3 nucleotides read TGCAGTGCTAGGGATCCCGGGACAGGCCGGGGATTCCATGAGCAGTTCTTC.